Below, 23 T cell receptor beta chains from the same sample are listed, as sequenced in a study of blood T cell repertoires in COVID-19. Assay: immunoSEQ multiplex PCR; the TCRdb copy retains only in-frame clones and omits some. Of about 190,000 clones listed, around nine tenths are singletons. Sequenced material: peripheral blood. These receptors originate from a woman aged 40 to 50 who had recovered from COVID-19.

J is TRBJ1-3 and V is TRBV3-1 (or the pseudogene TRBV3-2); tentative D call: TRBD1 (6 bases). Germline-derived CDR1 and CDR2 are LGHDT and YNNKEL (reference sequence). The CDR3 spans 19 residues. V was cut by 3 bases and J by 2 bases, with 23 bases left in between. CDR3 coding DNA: TGTGCCAGCAGCCACTCTACACTACAGGGCGGTAAGGCTGGAAACACCATATATTTT. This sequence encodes CASSHSTLQGGKAGNTIYF.

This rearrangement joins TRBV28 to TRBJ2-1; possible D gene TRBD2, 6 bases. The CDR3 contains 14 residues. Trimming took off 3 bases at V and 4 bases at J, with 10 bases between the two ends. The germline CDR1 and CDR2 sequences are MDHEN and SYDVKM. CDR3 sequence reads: CASSLSLAYNEQFF. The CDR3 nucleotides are TGTGCCAGCAGTTTGTCACTAGCTTACAATGAGCAGTTCTTC. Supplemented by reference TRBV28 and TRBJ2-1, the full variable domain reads DVKVTQSSRYLVKRTGEKVFLECVQDMDHENMFWYRQDPGLGLRLIYFSYDVKMKEKGDIPEGYSVSREKKERFSLILESASTNQTSMYLCASSLSLAYNEQFFGPGTRLTVL.

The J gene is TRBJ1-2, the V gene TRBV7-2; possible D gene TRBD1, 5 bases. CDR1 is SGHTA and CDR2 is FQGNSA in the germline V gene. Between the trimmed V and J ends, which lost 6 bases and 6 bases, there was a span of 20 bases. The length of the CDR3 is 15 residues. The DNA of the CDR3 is TGTGCCAGCAGATCCGCGGGGAGGTCGGGGGATGGCTACACCTTC. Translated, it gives CASRSAGRSGDGYTF. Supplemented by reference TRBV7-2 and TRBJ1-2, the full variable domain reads GAGVSQSPSNKVTEKGKDVELRCDPISGHTALYWYRQSLGQGLEFLIYFQGNSAPDKSGLPSDRFSAERTGGSVSTLTIQRTQQEDSAVYLCASRSAGRSGDGYTFGSGTRLTVV.

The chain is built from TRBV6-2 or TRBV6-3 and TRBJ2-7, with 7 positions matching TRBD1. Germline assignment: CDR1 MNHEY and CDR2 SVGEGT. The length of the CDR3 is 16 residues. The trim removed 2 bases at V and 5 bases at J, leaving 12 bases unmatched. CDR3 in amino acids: CASSYRMDRYSHEQYF. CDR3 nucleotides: TGTGCCAGCAGTTACAGGATGGACAGGTATTCTCACGAGCAGTACTTC.

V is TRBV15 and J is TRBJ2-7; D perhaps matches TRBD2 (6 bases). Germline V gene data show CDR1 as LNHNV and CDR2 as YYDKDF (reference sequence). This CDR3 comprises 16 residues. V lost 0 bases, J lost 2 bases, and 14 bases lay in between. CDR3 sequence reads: CATSRDLGGTTYEQYF. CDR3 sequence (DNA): TGTGCCACCAGCAGAGATCTGGGGGGAACCACCTACGAGCAGTACTTC.

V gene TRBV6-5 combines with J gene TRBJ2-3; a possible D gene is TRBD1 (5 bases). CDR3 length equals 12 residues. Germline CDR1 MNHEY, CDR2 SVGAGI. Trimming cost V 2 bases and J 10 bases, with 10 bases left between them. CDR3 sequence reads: CASSYPGSAQYF. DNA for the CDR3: TGTGCCAGCAGTTACCCAGGGTCCGCGCAGTATTTT.

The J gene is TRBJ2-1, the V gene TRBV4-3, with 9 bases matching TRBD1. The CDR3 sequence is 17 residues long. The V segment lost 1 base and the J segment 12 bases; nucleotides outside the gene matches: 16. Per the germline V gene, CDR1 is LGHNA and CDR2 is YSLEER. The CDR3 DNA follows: TGCGCCAGCAGCCAAGCCCCCCCGGGACAGGGCTCCTTTGGGCAGTTCTTC. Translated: CASSQAPPGQGSFGQFF.

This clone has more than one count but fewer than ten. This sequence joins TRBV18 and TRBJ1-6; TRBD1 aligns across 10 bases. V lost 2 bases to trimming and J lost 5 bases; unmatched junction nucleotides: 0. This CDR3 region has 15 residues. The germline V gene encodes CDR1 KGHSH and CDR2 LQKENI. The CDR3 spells CASSPGTGDNSPLHF. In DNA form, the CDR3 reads TGTGCCAGCTCACCAGGGACAGGGGATAATTCACCCCTCCACTTT.

The chain's CDR3 is CASSEDSMVTGELFF. The CDR3 DNA reads as TGTGCCAGCAGTGAAGATAGCATGGTCACCGGGGAGCTGTTTTTT. The chain carries TRBV2 and TRBJ2-2; no clear D gene. Germline V gene lookup returns CDR1 SNHLY and CDR2 FYNNEI. The CDR3 sequence is 15 residues long. V shed 1 base and J shed 4 bases, with 10 bases lying between them.

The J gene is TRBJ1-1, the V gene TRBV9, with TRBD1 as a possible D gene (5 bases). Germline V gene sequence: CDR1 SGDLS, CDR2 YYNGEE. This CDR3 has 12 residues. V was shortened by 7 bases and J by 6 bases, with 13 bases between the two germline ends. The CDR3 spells CASARGESEAFF. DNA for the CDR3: TGTGCCAGCGCTCGGGGGGAGTCTGAAGCTTTCTTT.

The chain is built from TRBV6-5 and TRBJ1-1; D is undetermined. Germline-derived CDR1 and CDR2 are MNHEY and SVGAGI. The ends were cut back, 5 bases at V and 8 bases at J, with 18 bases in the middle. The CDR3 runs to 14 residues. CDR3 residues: CASSLLLSGKEAFF. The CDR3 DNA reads TGTGCCAGCAGTCTACTGCTAAGCGGTAAAGAAGCTTTCTTT.

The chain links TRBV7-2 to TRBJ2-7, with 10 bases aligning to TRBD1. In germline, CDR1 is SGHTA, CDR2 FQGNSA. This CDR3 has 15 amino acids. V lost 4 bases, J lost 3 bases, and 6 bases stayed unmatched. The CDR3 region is CASSSTWDRGYEQYF. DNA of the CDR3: TGTGCCAGCAGCTCCACCTGGGACAGGGGCTACGAGCAGTACTTC.

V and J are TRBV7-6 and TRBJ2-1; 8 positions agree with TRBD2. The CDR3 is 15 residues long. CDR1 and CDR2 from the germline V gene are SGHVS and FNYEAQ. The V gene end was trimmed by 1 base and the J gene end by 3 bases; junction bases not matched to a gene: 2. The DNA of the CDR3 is TGTGCCAGCAGCTTAGTAGCGGGGTACTACAATGAGCAGTTCTTC. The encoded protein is CASSLVAGYYNEQFF.

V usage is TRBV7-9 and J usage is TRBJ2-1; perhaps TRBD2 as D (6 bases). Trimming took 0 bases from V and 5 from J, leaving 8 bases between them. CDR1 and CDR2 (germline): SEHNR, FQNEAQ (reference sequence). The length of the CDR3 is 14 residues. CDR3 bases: TGTGCCAGCAGCTTAGCGGGGGGAAACAATGAGCAGTTCTTC. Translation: CASSLAGGNNEQFF.

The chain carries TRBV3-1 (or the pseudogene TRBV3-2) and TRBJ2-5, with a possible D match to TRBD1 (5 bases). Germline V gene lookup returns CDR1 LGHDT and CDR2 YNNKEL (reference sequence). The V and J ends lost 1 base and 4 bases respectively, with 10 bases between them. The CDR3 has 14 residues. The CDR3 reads CASSQGRQSETQYF. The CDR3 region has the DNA TGTGCCAGCAGCCAAGGTCGACAGTCAGAGACCCAGTACTTC.

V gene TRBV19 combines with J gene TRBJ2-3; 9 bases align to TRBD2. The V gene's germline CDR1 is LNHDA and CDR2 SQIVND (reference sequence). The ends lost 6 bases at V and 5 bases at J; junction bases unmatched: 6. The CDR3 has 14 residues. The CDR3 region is CASRWREGQDTQYF. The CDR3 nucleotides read TGTGCCAGTAGATGGCGGGAGGGCCAAGATACGCAGTATTTT.

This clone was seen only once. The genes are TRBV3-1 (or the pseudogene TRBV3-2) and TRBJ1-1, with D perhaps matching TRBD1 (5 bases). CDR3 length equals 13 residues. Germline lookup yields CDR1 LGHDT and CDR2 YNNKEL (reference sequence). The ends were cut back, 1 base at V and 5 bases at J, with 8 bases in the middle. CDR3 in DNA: TGTGCCAGCAGCCAAGCGGGGGGAACTGAAGCTTTCTTT. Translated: CASSQAGGTEAFF.

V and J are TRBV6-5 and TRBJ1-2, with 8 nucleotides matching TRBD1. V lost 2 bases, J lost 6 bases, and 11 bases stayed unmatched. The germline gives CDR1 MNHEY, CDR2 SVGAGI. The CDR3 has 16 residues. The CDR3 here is CASSYDSRVRGHGYTF. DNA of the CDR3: TGTGCCAGCAGTTACGATTCTAGGGTCAGGGGGCATGGCTACACCTTC.

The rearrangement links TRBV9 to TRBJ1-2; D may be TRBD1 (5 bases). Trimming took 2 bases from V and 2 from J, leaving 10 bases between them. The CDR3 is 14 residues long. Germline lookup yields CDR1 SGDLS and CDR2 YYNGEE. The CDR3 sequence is CASSVREGNYGYTF. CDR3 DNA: TGTGCCAGCAGCGTCAGGGAGGGGAACTATGGCTACACCTTC.

In nucleotides, the CDR3 is TGTGCTAGTGGTGCCAGGGTTCCCTACGAGCAGTACTTC. Translated: CASGARVPYEQYF. The V and J genes are TRBV12-5 and TRBJ2-7; D possibly corresponds to TRBD1 (5 bases). This CDR3 has 13 residues. V was clipped by 5 bases and J by 2 bases, with 10 bases between them. Germline CDR1 LGHNT, CDR2 FRNRAP.

The CDR3 is CASSRGTVKDTQYF. The CDR3 coding sequence is TGCGCCAGCAGCCGCGGGACAGTCAAAGATACGCAGTATTTT. The V call is TRBV5-1, the J call TRBJ2-3, with D possibly matching TRBD1 (7 bases). The CDR3 extends over 14 amino acids. The germline V gene has CDR1 SGHRS and CDR2 YFSETQ. Between the trimmed V and J ends, which lost 4 bases and 5 bases, there was a span of 14 bases.

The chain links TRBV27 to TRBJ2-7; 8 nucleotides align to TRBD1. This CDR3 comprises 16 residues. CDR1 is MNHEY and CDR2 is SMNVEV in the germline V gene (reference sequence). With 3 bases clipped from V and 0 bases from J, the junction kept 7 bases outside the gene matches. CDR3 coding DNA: TGTGCCAGCAGTTTGCCGGGACAGGAGAACTCCTACGAGCAGTACTTC. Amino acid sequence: CASSLPGQENSYEQYF.

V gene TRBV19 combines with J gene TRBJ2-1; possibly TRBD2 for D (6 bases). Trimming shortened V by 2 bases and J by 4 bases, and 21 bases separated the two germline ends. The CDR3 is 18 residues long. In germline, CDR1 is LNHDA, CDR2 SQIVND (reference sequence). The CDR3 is CASSIIGLARKVYNEQFF. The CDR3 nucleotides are TGTGCCAGTAGTATAATAGGGCTAGCGAGAAAAGTTTACAATGAGCAGTTCTTC. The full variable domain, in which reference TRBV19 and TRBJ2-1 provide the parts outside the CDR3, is DGGITQSPKYLFRKEGQNVTLSCEQNLNHDAMYWYRQDPGQGLRLIYYSQIVNDFQKGDIAEGYSVSREKKESFPLTVTSAQKNPTAFYLCASSIIGLARKVYNEQFFGPGTRLTVL.